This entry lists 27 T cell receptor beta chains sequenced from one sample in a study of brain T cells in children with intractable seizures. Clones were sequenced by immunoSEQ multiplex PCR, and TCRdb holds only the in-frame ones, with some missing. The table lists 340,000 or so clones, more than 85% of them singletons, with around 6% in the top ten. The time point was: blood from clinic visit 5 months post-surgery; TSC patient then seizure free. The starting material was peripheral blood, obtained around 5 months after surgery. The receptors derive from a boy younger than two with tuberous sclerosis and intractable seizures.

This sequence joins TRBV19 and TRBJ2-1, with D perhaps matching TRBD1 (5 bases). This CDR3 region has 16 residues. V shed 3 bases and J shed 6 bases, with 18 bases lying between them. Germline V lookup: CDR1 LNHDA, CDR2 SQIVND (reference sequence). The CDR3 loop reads CASSITRRRVPNEQFF. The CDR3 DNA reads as TGTGCCAGTAGTATTACCAGGCGCAGGGTCCCCAATGAGCAGTTCTTC.

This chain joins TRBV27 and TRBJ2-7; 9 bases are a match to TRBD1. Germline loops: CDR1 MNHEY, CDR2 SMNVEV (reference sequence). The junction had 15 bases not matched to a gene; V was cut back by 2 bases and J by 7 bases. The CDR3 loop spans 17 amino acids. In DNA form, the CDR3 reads TGTGCCAGCAGTTTAAATGCCGGGACAGGGATAGCTGGGGAGCAGTACTTC. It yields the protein CASSLNAGTGIAGEQYF.

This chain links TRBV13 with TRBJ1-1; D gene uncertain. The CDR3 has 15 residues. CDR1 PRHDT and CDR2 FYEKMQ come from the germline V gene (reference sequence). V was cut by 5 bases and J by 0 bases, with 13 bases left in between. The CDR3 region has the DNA TGTGCCAGCAGCGCGATACACTACATGAACACTGAAGCTTTCTTT. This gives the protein CASSAIHYMNTEAFF.

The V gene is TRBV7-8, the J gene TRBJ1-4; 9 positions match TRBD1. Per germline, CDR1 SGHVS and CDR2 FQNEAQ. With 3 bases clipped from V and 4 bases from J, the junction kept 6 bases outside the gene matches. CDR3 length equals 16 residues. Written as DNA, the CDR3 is TGTGCCAGCAGCTTGTACAGGGGGCGCTTTAATGAAAAACTGTTTTTT. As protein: CASSLYRGRFNEKLFF.

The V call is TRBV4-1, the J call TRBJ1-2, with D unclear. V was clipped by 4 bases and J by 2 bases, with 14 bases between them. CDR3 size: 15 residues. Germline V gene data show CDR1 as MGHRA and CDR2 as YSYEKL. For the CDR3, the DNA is TGCGCCAGCAGCCGAATACTGACACTCAACTATGGCTACACCTTC. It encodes CASSRILTLNYGYTF.

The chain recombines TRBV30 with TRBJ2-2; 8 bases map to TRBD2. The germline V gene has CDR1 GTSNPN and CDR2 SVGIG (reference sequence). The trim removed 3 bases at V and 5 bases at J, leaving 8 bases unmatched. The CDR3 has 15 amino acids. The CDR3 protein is CAWSVIRGGTGELFF. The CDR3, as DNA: TGTGCCTGGAGCGTGATTCGGGGGGGGACCGGGGAGCTGTTTTTT.

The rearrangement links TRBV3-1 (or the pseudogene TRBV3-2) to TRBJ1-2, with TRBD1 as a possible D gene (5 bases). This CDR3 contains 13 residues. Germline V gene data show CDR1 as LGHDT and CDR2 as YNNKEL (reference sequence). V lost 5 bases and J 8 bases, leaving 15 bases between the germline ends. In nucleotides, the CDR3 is TGTGCCAGCAGCGCGACAGTCATTGGGGGCTACACCTTC. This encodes CASSATVIGGYTF.

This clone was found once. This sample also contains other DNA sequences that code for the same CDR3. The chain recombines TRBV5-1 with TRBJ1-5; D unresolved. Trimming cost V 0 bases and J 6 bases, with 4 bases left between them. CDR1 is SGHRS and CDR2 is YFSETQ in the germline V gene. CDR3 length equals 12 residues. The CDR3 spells CASSLEGQPQHF. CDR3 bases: TGCGCCAGCAGCTTGGAGGGTCAGCCCCAGCATTTT.

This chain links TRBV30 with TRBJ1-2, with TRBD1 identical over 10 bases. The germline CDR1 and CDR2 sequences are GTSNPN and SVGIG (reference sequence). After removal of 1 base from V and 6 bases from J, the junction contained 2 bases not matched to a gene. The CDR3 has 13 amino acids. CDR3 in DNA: TGTGCCTGGAGTGCCGGGACAGGGGATGGCTACACCTTC. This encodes CAWSAGTGDGYTF.

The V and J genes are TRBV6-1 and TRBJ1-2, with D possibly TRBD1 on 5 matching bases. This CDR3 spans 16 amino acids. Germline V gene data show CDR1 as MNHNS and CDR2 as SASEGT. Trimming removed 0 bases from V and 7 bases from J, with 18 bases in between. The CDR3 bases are TGTGCCAGCAGTGAAGCCATAGGGGTTGGACCTGCTGGCTACACCTTC. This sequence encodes CASSEAIGVGPAGYTF.

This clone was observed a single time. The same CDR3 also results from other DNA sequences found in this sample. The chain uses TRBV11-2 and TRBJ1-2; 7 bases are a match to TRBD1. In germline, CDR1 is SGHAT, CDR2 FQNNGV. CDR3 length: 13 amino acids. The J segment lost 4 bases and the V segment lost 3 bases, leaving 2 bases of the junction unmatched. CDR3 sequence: CASSLGTVYGYTF. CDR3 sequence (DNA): TGTGCCAGCAGCTTGGGGACAGTCTATGGCTACACCTTC. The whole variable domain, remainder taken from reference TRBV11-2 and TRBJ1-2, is EAGVAQSPRYKIIEKRQSVAFWCNPISGHATLYWYQQILGQGPKLLIQFQNNGVVDDSQLPKDRFSAERLKGVDSTLKIQPAKLEDSAVYLCASSLGTVYGYTFGSGTRLTVV.

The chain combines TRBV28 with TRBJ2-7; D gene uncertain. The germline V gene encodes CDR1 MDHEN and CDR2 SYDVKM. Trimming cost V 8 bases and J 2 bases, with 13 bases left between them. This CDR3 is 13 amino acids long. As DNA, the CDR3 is TGTGCCAGCGGCGAGAGGTACCCCTACGAGCAGTACTTC. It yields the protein CASGERYPYEQYF.

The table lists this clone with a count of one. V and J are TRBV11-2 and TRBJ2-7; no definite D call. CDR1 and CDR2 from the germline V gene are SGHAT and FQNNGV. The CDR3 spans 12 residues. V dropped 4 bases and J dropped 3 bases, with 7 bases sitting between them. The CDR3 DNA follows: TGTGCCAGCAGCTCCATTAGCTACGAGCAGTACTTC. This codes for CASSSISYEQYF.

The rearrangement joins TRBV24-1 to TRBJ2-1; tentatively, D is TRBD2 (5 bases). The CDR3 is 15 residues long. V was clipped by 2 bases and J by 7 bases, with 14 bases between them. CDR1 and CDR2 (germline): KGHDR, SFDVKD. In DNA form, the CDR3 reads TGTGCCACCAGTGATTCCGGAGGAACCCGGAATGAGCAGTTCTTC. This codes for CATSDSGGTRNEQFF.

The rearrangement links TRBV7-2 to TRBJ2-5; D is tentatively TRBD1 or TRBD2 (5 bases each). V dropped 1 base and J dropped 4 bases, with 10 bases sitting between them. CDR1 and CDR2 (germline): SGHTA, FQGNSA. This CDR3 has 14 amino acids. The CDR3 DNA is TGTGCCAGCAGCTTAGAGGCTGGGGGAGAGACCCAGTACTTC. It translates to CASSLEAGGETQYF.

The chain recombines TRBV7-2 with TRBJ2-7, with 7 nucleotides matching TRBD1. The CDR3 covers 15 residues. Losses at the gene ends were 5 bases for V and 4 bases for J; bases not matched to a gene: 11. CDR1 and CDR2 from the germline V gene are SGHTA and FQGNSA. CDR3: CASSPATGSYYEQYF. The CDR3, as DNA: TGTGCCAGCAGCCCGGCGACAGGGAGCTATTACGAGCAGTACTTC.

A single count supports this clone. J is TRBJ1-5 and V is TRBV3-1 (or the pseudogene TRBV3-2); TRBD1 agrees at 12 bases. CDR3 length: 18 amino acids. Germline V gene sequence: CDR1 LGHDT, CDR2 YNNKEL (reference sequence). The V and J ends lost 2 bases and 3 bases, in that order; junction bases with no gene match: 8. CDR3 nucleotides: TGTGCCAGCAGCCAAACTGCCGGGACAGGGGGCTCCAATCAGCCCCAGCATTTT. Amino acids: CASSQTAGTGGSNQPQHF.

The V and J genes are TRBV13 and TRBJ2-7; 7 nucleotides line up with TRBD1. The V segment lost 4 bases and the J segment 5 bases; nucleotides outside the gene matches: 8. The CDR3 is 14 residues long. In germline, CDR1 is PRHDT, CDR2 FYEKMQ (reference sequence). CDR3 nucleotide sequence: TGTGCCAGCAGCTATCCGGACAGGCCTAACGAGCAGTACTTC. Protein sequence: CASSYPDRPNEQYF.

The chain's CDR3 is CASSSLAGSVTDTQYF. Here the CDR3 DNA reads TGTGCCAGCAGTTCCTTAGCGGGATCCGTGACAGATACGCAGTATTTT. This chain links TRBV6-5 with TRBJ2-3, with 8 bases aligning to TRBD2. The CDR3 runs to 16 residues. The germline V gene has CDR1 MNHEY and CDR2 SVGAGI. Germline trimming cut 4 bases from V and 3 bases from J; bases unmatched to any gene: 9.

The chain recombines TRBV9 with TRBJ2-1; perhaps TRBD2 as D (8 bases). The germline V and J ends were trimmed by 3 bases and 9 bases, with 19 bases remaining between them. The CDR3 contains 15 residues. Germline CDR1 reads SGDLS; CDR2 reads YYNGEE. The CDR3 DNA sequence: TGTGCCAGCAGCGCCGGAGTAGCGGGACAGCGTGAGCAGTTCTTC. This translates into CASSAGVAGQREQFF.

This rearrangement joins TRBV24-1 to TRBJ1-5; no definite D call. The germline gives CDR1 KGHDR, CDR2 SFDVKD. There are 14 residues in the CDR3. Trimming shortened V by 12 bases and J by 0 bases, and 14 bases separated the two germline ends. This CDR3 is CAAVGHHSNQPQHF. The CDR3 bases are TGTGCCGCGGTCGGTCACCATAGCAATCAGCCCCAGCATTTT.

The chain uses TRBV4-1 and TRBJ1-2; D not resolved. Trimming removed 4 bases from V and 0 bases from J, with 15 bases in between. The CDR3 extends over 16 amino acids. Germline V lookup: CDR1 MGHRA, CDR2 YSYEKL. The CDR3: CASSRVPIGANYGYTF. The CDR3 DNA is TGCGCCAGCAGCCGGGTTCCCATCGGGGCTAACTATGGCTACACCTTC.

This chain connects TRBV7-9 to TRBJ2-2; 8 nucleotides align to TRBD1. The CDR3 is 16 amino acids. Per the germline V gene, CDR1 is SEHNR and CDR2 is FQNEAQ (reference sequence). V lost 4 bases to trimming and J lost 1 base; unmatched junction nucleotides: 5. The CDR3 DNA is TGTGCCAGCAGCTACACCGGGACAGGGAACACCGGGGAGCTGTTTTTT. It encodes CASSYTGTGNTGELFF.

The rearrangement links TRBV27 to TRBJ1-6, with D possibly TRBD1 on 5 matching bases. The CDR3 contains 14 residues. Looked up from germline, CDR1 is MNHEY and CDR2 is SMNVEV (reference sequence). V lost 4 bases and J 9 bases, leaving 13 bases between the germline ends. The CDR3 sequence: CASSSRGEGSPLHF. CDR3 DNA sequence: TGTGCCAGCAGTTCCCGAGGGGAAGGTTCACCCCTCCACTTT.

CDR3 sequence reads: CASSFLGEAFF. CDR3 nucleotide sequence: TGTGCCAGCAGCTTTTTAGGGGAAGCTTTCTTT. The chain links TRBV5-6 to TRBJ1-1; D is undetermined. Per germline, CDR1 SGHDT and CDR2 YYEEEE. V was clipped by 2 bases and J by 8 bases, with 7 bases between them. This CDR3 has 11 residues.

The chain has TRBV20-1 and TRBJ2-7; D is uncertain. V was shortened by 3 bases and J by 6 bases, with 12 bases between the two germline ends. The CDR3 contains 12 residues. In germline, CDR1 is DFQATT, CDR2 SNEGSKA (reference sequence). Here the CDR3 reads CSASVARSEQYF. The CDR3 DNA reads TGCAGTGCTAGTGTGGCTAGAAGCGAGCAGTACTTC.

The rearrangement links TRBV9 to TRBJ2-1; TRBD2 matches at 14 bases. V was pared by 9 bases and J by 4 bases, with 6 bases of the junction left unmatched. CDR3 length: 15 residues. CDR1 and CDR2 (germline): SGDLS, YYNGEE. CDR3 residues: CATGTSGRPYNEQFF. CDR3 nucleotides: TGTGCCACCGGGACTAGCGGGAGACCTTACAATGAGCAGTTCTTC.